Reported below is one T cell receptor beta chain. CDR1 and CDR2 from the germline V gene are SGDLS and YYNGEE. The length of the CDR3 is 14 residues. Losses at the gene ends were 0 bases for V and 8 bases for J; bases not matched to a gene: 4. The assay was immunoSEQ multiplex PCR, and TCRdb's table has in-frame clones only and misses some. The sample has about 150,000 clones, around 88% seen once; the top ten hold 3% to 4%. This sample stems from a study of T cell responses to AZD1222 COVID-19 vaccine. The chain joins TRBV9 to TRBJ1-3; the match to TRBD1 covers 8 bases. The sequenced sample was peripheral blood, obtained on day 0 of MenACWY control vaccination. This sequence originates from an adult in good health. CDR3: CASSVGYRGDTIYF. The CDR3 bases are TGTGCCAGCAGCGTAGGTTACAGGGGGGACACCATATATTTT.